The 18 T cell receptor beta chains presented below share a single source sample, sequenced in a study of blood T cell repertoires in COVID-19. Here immunoSEQ multiplex PCR was the method, and the copy in TCRdb shows in-frame clones only, minus some. The table has approximately 230,000 clones, approximately 89% seen once; the top ten hold just under 6.5%. Sequenced: peripheral blood. These receptors came from a woman aged 25 to 39 with COVID-19, enrolled during active disease.

This chain connects TRBV6-4 to TRBJ2-3; TRBD2 agrees at 10 bases. The CDR3 length is 15 residues. After removal of 3 bases from V and 3 bases from J, the junction contained 3 bases not matched to a gene. Germline assignment: CDR1 MRHNA and CDR2 SNTAGT. CDR3 coding DNA: TGTGCCAGCAGTGAAATAGCGGGAGGTACAGATACGCAGTATTTT. Translating it yields CASSEIAGGTDTQYF.

The genes are TRBV12-5 and TRBJ2-1; 9 positions match TRBD2. CDR1 is LGHNT, CDR2 FRNRAP, per germline. Trimming took 1 base from V and 2 from J; bases not matched to a gene: 6. The CDR3 length is 17 residues. Written as DNA, the CDR3 is TGTGCTAGTGGTTTGGGTCAAGCGGGAGGAACCTACAATGAGCAGTTCTTC. Amino acids: CASGLGQAGGTYNEQFF.

Concerning this clone itself: The sample carries other DNA sequences with the same CDR3. V gene TRBV7-9 combines with J gene TRBJ1-1; 7 nucleotides agree with TRBD1. CDR3 length: 15 residues. Per germline, CDR1 SEHNR and CDR2 FQNEAQ (reference sequence). The trim removed 5 bases at V and 1 base at J, leaving 7 bases unmatched. The CDR3 reads CASSLQGRGNTEAFF. The CDR3 DNA reads TGTGCCAGCAGCCTACAGGGGCGGGGGAACACTGAAGCTTTCTTT.

This clone was found a few times. This rearrangement joins TRBV12-3 or TRBV12-4 to TRBJ2-5; D gene unclear. V lost 5 bases and J lost 0, with 7 bases in between. The CDR3 length is 13 residues. The CDR3 bases are TGTGCCAGCAGTCCTACTAACCAAGAGACCCAGTACTTC. It translates to CASSPTNQETQYF.

This rearrangement joins TRBV7-9 to TRBJ2-4; the match to TRBD2 covers 7 bases. Losses at the gene ends were 1 base for V and 0 bases for J; bases not matched to a gene: 12. CDR3 size: 19 residues. Germline assignment: CDR1 SEHNR and CDR2 FQNEAQ (reference sequence). The chain's CDR3 is CASSLDPREAGLAKNIQYF. CDR3 in DNA: TGTGCCAGCAGCTTAGACCCCCGGGAGGCAGGGCTAGCCAAAAACATTCAGTACTTC.

The CDR3 DNA follows: TGCGCCAGCAGCGTCAACCCGGGACAAGCCGAATACGAGCAGTACTTC. Its protein product is CASSVNPGQAEYEQYF. The genes are TRBV5-1 and TRBJ2-7, with D possibly TRBD1 on 6 matching bases. The CDR3 runs to 16 residues. Germline-derived CDR1 and CDR2 are SGHRS and YFSETQ. Trimming cost V 4 bases and J 4 bases, with 21 bases left between them.

The rearrangement uses TRBV28 and TRBJ2-1; TRBD2 agrees at 14 bases. Per germline, CDR1 MDHEN and CDR2 SYDVKM. The CDR3 spans 16 residues. After removal of 3 bases from V and 6 bases from J, the junction contained 4 bases not matched to a gene. The CDR3 here is CASSFPGLAGGNEQFF. The CDR3 nucleotides read TGTGCCAGCAGTTTCCCCGGACTAGCGGGGGGCAATGAGCAGTTCTTC.

This clone has only one observation. The V and J genes are TRBV11-2 and TRBJ1-6; 8 nucleotides agree with TRBD1. The CDR3 runs 17 residues. J gave up 10 bases and V 5 bases, and 16 bases lay outside the gene matches. Germline-derived CDR1 and CDR2 are SGHAT and FQNNGV. Here the CDR3 DNA reads TGTGCCAGCAGCACCGTCGGGACAGGCCCTTCTTGGTCACCCCTCCACTTT. It codes for CASSTVGTGPSWSPLHF.

This clone was counted a single time. The chain links TRBV7-2 to TRBJ2-4; D may be TRBD2 (5 bases). Deletions cut 1 base from V and 2 bases from J, with 12 bases between. Germline values: CDR1 SGHTA, CDR2 FQGNSA. The CDR3 loop spans 16 amino acids. The CDR3 DNA reads as TGTGCCAGCAGCTTAGTCGGGGTGGCGTCCAAAAACATTCAGTACTTC. This sequence encodes CASSLVGVASKNIQYF.

The CDR3 here is CASSSIGGRETQYF. The CDR3 bases are TGTGCCAGCAGCTCCATAGGGGGACGGGAGACCCAGTACTTC. The chain combines TRBV5-6 with TRBJ2-5; D perhaps matches TRBD1 (6 bases). V dropped 3 bases and J dropped 5 bases, with 14 bases sitting between them. Germline CDR1 and CDR2: SGHDT and YYEEEE. The CDR3 extends over 14 amino acids.

The chain uses TRBV3-1 (or the pseudogene TRBV3-2) and TRBJ1-6; 7 bases are a match to TRBD1. The CDR3 runs 15 residues. After removal of 1 base from V and 8 bases from J, the junction contained 5 bases not matched to a gene. Germline-derived CDR1 and CDR2 are LGHDT and YNNKEL (reference sequence). The CDR3 DNA reads as TGTGCCAGCAGCCAAGGTTCAGGGGGTGATTCACCCCTCCACTTT. The encoded protein is CASSQGSGGDSPLHF.

The chain links TRBV4-2 to TRBJ2-1; TRBD1 matches at 7 bases. The germline gives CDR1 LGHNA, CDR2 YNFKEQ. V trimming: 6 bases; J trimming: 6 bases; junction bases outside the gene matches: 14. This CDR3 is 16 amino acids long. This chain's CDR3 is CASRLIQGVVSNEQFF. The CDR3 DNA sequence: TGTGCCAGCAGACTCATCCAGGGGGTTGTTTCCAATGAGCAGTTCTTC.

The genes are TRBV6-2 or TRBV6-3 and TRBJ2-5; the D gene is possibly TRBD2 (6 bases). In germline, CDR1 is MNHEY, CDR2 SVGEGT. The CDR3 runs to 15 residues. V gave up 6 bases and J gave up 4 bases, with 18 bases separating them. The CDR3 coding sequence is TGTGCCAGCAGCCGACACGCGGAGGGGATAGAGACCCAGTACTTC. This sequence encodes CASSRHAEGIETQYF.

The chain uses TRBV5-4 and TRBJ2-7; TRBD1 agrees at 7 bases. V lost 4 bases, J lost 0 bases, and 7 bases stayed unmatched. CDR3 length: 15 amino acids. CDR1 is SGHNT and CDR2 is YYREEE in the germline V gene (reference sequence). The CDR3 protein is CASSVPGTASYEQYF. The CDR3 coding sequence is TGTGCCAGCAGCGTACCCGGGACAGCCTCCTACGAGCAGTACTTC.

The V and J genes are TRBV5-1 and TRBJ2-7; D is perhaps TRBD1 (6 bases). Trimming shortened V by 3 bases and J by 3 bases, and 16 bases separated the two germline ends. CDR3 length: 15 residues. Germline lookup yields CDR1 SGHRS and CDR2 YFSETQ. CDR3 protein: CASSSGTTVNYEQYF. CDR3 DNA sequence: TGCGCCAGCAGCTCCGGGACAACGGTGAACTACGAGCAGTACTTC.

V and J are TRBV9 and TRBJ2-5, with 9 bases that match TRBD1. The V segment lost 4 bases and the J segment 3 bases; nucleotides outside the gene matches: 4. Germline V CDR1 and CDR2: SGDLS, YYNGEE. CDR3 length: 14 amino acids. CDR3 in amino acids: CASSPRTGEETQYF. CDR3 in DNA: TGTGCCAGCAGCCCCCGGACAGGGGAAGAGACCCAGTACTTC.

V and J are TRBV3-1 (or the pseudogene TRBV3-2) and TRBJ1-1, with TRBD1 matching 9 bases. Germline CDR1 LGHDT, CDR2 YNNKEL (reference sequence). The CDR3 totals 13 residues. V gave up 6 bases and J gave up 5 bases; unmatched junction bases: 4. The CDR3 DNA sequence: TGTGCCAGCAGACAGGGGGCGAGGACTGAAGCTTTCTTT. Its translation is CASRQGARTEAFF.

The chain joins TRBV9 to TRBJ1-2; TRBD1 matches 8 bases. Germline assignment: CDR1 SGDLS and CDR2 YYNGEE. The V segment lost 3 bases and the J segment 2 bases; nucleotides outside the gene matches: 6. This CDR3 region has 15 residues. CDR3 loop: CASSARTGMNYGYTF. The CDR3 DNA sequence: TGTGCCAGCAGCGCACGGACAGGGATGAACTATGGCTACACCTTC.